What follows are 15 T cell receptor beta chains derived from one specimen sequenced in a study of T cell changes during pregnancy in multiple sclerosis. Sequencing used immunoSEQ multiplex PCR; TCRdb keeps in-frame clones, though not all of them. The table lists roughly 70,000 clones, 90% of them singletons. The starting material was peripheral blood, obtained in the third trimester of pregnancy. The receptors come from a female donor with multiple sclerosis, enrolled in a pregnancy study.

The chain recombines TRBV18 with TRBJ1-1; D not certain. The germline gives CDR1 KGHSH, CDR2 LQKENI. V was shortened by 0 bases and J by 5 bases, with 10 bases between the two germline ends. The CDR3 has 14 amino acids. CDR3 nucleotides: TGTGCCAGCTCACCACCGGGTCCGAGGACTGAAGCTTTCTTT. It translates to CASSPPGPRTEAFF.

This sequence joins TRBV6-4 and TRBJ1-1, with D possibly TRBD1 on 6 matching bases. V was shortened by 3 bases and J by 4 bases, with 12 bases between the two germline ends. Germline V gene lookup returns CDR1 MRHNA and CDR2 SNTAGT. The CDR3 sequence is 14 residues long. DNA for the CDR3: TGTGCCAGCAGTGAGAACAGGGAGGGCACTGAAGCTTTCTTT. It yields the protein CASSENREGTEAFF.

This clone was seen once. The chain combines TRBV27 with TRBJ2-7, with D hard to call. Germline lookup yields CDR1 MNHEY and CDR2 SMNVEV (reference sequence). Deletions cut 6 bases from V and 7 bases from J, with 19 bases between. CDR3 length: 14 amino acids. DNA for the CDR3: TGTGCCAGCAGACCAGGTTACACCTACGAGGAGCAGTACTTC. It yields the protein CASRPGYTYEEQYF.

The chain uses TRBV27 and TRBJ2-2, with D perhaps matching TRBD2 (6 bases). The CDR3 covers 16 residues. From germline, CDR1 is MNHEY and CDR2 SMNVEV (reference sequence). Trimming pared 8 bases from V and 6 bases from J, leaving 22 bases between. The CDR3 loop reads CASGLAETGRSGELFF. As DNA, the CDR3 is TGTGCCAGCGGATTGGCGGAAACGGGGAGGTCCGGGGAGCTGTTTTTT.

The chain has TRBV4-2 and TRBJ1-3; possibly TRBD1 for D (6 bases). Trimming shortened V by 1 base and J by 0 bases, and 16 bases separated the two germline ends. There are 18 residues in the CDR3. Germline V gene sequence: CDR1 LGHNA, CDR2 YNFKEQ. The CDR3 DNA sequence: TGTGCCAGCAGCCAAGCATTAGCAGGGACAATCTCTGGAAACACCATATATTTT. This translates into CASSQALAGTISGNTIYF.

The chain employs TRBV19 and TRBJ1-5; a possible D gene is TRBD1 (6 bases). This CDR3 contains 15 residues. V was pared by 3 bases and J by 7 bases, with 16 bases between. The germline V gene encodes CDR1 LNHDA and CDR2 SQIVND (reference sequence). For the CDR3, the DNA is TGTGCCAGTAGTATTCGGGGGGCGCCGGGACAGCCCCAGCATTTT. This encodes CASSIRGAPGQPQHF.

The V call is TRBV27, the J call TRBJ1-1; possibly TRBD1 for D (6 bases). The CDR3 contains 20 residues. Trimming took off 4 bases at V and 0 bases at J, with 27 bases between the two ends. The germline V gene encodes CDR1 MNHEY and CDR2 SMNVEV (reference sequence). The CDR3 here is CASSSLVSAARGYLNTEAFF. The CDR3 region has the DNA TGTGCCAGCAGTTCATTGGTCTCTGCGGCCAGGGGTTACCTGAACACTGAAGCTTTCTTT.

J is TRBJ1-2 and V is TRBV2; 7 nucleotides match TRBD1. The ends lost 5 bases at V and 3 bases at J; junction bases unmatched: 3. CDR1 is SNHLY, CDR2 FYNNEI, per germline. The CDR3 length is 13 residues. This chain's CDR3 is CASSRQGDYGYTF. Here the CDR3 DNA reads TGTGCCAGCAGTAGACAGGGCGACTATGGCTACACCTTC. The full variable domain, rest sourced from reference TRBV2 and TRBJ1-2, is EPEVTQTPSHQVTQMGQEVILRCVPISNHLYFYWYRQILGQKVEFLVSFYNNEISEKSEIFDDQFSVERPDGSNFTLKIRSTKLEDSAMYFCASSRQGDYGYTFGSGTRLTVV.

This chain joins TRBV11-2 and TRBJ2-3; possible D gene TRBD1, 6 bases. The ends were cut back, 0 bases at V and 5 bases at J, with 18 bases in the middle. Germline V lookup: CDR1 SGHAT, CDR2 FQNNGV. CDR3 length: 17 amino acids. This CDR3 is CASSLDPFSTGRDTQYF. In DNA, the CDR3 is TGTGCCAGCAGCTTAGATCCGTTCTCGACAGGTCGAGATACGCAGTATTTT.

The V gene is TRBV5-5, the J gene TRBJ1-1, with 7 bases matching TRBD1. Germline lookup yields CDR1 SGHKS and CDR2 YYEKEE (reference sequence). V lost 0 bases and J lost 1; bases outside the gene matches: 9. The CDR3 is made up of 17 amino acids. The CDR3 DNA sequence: TGTGCCAGCAGCTTGGCCGGCATACAGGGGAAGAACACTGAAGCTTTCTTT. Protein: CASSLAGIQGKNTEAFF.

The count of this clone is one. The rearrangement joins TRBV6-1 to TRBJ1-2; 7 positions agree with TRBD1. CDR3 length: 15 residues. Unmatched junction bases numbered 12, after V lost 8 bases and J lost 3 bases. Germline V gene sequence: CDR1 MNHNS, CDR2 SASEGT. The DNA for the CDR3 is TGTGCCAGCGCAATTTGGGGGGACAGAGACTATGGCTACACCTTC. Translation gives CASAIWGDRDYGYTF.

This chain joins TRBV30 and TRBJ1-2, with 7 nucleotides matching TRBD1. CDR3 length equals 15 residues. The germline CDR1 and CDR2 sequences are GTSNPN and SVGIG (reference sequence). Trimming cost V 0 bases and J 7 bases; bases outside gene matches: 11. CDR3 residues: CAWSVRGTVWGGYTF. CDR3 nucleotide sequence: TGTGCCTGGAGTGTACGGGGGACAGTATGGGGTGGCTACACCTTC.

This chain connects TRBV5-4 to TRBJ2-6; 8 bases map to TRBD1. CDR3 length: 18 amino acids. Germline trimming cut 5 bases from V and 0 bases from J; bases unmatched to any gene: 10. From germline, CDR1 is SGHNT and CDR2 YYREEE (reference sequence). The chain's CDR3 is CASRHTTGALSGANVLTF. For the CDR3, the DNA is TGTGCCAGCAGACATACGACAGGGGCTCTCTCTGGGGCCAACGTCCTGACTTTC.

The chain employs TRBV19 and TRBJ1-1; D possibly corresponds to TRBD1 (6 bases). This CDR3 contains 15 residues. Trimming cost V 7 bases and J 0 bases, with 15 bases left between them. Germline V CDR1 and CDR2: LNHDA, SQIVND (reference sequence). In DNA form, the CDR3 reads TGTGCCAGTATCCGATATACAGGGATGAACACTGAAGCTTTCTTT. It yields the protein CASIRYTGMNTEAFF. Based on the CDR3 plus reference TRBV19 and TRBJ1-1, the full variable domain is DGGITQSPKYLFRKEGQNVTLSCEQNLNHDAMYWYRQDPGQGLRLIYYSQIVNDFQKGDIAEGYSVSREKKESFPLTVTSAQKNPTAFYLCASIRYTGMNTEAFFGQGTRLTVV.

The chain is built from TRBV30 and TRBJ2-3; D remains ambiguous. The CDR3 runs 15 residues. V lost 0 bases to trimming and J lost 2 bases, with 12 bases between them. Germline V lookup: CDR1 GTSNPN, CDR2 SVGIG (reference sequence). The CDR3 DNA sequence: TGTGCCTGGAGTGTAACAGTCAGCTTCACAGATACGCAGTATTTT. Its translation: CAWSVTVSFTDTQYF.